This T cell receptor beta chain was identified in a study of T cell clusters in autoimmune cytopenias. TRB rearrangements were amplified by touch-down multiplex PCR with mixed TRB-A/B primers. Reprocessing the multiplex PCR reads, TCRdb reports a single entry for every CDR3 protein and omits DNA. The sample has a few thousand distinct CDR3 sequences. Germline V gene lookup returns CDR1 GTSNPN and CDR2 SVGIG (reference sequence). The CDR3 has 15 residues. TRB was amplified from 250 ng of peripheral blood genomic DNA per sample. These records were also assigned to another study, of T cell repertoires in aging, cancer and after chemotherapy. As that study records: Clear clonal overlap appeared across healthy donor samples taken over several months to years.

Sequencing input: peripheral blood. The receptor was isolated from a human donor in good health. This chain connects TRBV30 to TRBJ1-5; TCRdb's D call, TRBD1, is unchecked because there is no DNA. The CDR3 sequence is CAWSVQGAGAQPQHF.